This record covers a single T cell receptor beta chain. Its antigen is not identified. Next came a second PCR, run for about 7 to 12 cycles, which used a sample-barcoded 5' primer along with a J-beta primer mix. TCRdb recomputed calls from the 5' RACE reads with MiXCR, one row per CDR3 protein. The table records some 900,000 distinct CDR3 sequences, about 48% of them present only once. The data originate from a study of blood T cells in healthy people across ages. Losses at the gene ends were 3 bases for V and 4 bases for J; bases not matched to a gene: 1. The CDR3 is made up of 13 amino acids. At least 7 million PBMCs were isolated per sample. Study-wide results and limits: Donor CMV status, an unknown factor, possibly confounded changes in expanded clonotypes. Naive CD4+ cells and diversity were both higher in long-lived donors than in aged donors. Observed TCR beta diversity showed a strong correlation with the percentage of naive T cells as measured by flow cytometry.

The chain employs TRBV12-3 or TRBV12-4 and TRBJ1-2; 8 bases align to TRBD1. Source material: blood. This clonotype originated in a man aged 25 to 40 in good health. CDR3 DNA: TGTGCCAGCAGTTTGGACAGGGTCTATGGCTACACCTTC. Its translation: CASSLDRVYGYTF.